The present T cell receptor (beta chain) was sequenced within a study of blood T cell repertoires in COVID-19. In the study overall: Sites across the United States, Italy and Spain contributed samples from acute and convalescent COVID-19. From T cells, B-cell-depleted T cells, or PBMCs came the material, which was cDNA or gDNA.

Here immunoSEQ multiplex PCR was the method, and the copy in TCRdb shows in-frame clones only, minus some. The sample consists of 200,000 to 250,000 clones, around 84% of them appearing once. The CDR3 spans 11 residues. CDR1 and CDR2 (germline): SNHLY, FYNNEI. Trimming left V 3 bases short and J 11 bases short, with 10 bases between. Sequencing used peripheral blood. This clonotype was sampled from a man aged 35-49 years with acute or convalescent COVID-19. V usage is TRBV2 and J usage is TRBJ1-1; D is ambiguous. The CDR3 DNA follows: TGTGCCAGCAGTGATTCTCTCGGGGCTTTCTTT. Its protein is CASSDSLGAFF.